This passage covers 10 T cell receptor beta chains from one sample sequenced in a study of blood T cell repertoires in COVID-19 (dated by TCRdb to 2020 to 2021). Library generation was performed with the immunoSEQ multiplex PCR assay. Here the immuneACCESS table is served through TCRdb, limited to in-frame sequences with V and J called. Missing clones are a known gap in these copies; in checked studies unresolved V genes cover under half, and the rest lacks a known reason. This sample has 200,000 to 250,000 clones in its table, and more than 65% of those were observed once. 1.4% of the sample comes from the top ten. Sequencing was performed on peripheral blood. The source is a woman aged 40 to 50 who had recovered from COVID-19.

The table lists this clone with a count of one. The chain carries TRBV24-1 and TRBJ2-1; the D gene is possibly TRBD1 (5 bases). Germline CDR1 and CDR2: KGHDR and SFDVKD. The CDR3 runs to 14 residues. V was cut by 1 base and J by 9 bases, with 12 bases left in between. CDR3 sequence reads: CATSDFQGLGEQFF. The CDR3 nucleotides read TGTGCCACCAGTGATTTCCAGGGTTTGGGTGAGCAGTTCTTC.

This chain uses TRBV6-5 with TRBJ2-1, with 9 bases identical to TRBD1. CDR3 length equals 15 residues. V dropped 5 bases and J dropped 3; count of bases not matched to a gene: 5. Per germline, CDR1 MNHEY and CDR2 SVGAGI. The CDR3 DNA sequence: TGTGCCAGCAGTCCACAGGGGGCAAACTACAATGAGCAGTTCTTC. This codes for CASSPQGANYNEQFF.

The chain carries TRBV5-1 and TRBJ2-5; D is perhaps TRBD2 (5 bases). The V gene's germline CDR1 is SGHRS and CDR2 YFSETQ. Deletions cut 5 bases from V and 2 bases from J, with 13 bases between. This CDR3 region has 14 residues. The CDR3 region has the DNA TGCGCCAGCAGTAACGGACGGGGACAAGAGACCCAGTACTTC. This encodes CASSNGRGQETQYF.

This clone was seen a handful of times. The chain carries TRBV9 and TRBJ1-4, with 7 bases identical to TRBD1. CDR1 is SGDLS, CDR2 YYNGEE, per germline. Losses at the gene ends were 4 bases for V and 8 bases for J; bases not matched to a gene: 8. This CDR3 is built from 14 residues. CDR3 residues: CASSKTGFGEKLFF. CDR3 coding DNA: TGTGCCAGCAGCAAGACAGGGTTTGGGGAAAAACTGTTTTTT.

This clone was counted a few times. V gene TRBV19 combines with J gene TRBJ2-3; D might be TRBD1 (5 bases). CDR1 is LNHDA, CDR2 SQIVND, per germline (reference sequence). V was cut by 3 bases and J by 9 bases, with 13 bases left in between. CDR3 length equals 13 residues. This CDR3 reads CASSIPQAITQYF. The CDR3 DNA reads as TGTGCCAGTAGTATTCCACAGGCGATCACGCAGTATTTT.

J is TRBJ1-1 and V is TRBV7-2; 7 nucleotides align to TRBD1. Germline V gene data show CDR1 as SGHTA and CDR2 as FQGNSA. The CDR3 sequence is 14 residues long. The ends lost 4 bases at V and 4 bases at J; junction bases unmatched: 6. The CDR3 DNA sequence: TGTGCCAGCAGCTACCCGGACAGGTTCACTGAAGCTTTCTTT. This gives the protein CASSYPDRFTEAFF.

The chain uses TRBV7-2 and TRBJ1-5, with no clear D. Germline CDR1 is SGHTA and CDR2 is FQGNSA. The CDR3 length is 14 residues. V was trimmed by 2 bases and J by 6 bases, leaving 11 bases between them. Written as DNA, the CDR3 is TGTGCCAGCAGCTTACCGCCGGAGGGTCAGCCCCAGCATTTT. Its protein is CASSLPPEGQPQHF.

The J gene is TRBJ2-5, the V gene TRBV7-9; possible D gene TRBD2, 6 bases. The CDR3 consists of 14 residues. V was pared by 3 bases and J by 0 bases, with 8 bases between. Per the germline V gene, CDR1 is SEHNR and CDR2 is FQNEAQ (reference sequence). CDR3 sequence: CASSFGGYQETQYF. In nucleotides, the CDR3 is TGTGCCAGCAGCTTTGGGGGGTACCAAGAGACCCAGTACTTC.

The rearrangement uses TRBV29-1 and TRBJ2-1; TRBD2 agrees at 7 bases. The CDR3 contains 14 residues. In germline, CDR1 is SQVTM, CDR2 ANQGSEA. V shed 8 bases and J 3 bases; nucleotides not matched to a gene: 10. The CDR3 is CSSGGNEFYNEQFF. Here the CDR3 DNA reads TGCAGCTCCGGGGGGAATGAGTTCTACAATGAGCAGTTCTTC.

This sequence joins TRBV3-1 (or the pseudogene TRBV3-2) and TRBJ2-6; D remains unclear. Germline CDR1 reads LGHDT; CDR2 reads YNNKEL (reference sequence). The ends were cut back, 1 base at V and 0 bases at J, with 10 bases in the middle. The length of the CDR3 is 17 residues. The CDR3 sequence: CASSQVRVRSGANVLTF. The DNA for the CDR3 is TGTGCCAGCAGCCAAGTTCGCGTCCGCTCTGGGGCCAACGTCCTGACTTTC.